These T cell receptor beta chains were read from a single sample in a study of CD8 T cells in ankylosing spondylitis. MiXCR, run by TCRdb on the 5' RACE reads, gives a single entry per CDR3 protein. The sample lists around 490,000 distinct CDR3 sequences, 5.3% occurring once. Sequencing was done on a sample of blood, either unsorted or a sorted T cell fraction (not recorded which). The receptors stem from a male donor with ankylosing spondylitis. CDR3s include the opening cysteine and the closing phenylalanine or tryptophan. A D gene is named only where the DNA matches it firmly. Expanded clones are given a class, and other clones once, few, many or no size at all.

v_gene	j_gene	abundance	d_gene	CDR3nt	CDR3aa
TRBV7-2	TRBJ2-5	many	NA	TGTGCCAGCAGCTTAAGTATAGCAGGGGCGGTGAAGACCCAGTACTTC	CASSLSIAGAVKTQYF
TRBV20-1	TRBJ2-1	many	TRBD2	TGCAGTGCTAGACCCGGGACTAGACCTAACAATGAGCAGTTCTTC	CSARPGTRPNNEQFF
TRBV6-1	TRBJ2-1	many	NA	TGTGCCAGCAGCCATACCGGACTCGGAGGGGGCAATGAGCAGTTCTTC	CASSHTGLGGGNEQFF
TRBV12-3/TRBV12-4	TRBJ2-5	many	NA	TGTGCCAGCAGCCCAATTCGAGAGGGGACCCAGTACTTC	CASSPIREGTQYF
TRBV15	TRBJ2-1	many	NA	TGTGCCACCACCTCGGGGGCGGGGGATGAGCAGTTCTTC	CATTSGAGDEQFF
TRBV7-2	TRBJ1-2	many	NA	TGTGCCAGCAGCTTAGTGAGACATGGGGGCTACACCTTC	CASSLVRHGGYTF
TRBV21-1	TRBJ2-7	many	NA	TGTGCCAGCAGCAATCCCGGCGGGACCCCGGCCTACGAGCAGTACTTC	CASSNPGGTPAYEQYF
TRBV11-2	TRBJ1-6	many	NA	TGTGCCAGCAGGAACATGCCTGCGGGGATTAATTCACCCCTCCACTTT	CASRNMPAGINSPLHF
TRBV10-3	TRBJ2-2	many	NA	TGTGCCGCCAGTGACCGGGACTCAAACACCGGGGAGCTGTTTTTT	CAASDRDSNTGELFF
TRBV18	TRBJ2-1	many	TRBD1	TGTGCCAGCTTACTGGACAGGGCCTACGATGAGCAGTTCTTC	CASLLDRAYDEQFF
TRBV6-5	TRBJ1-2	NA	NA	TGTGCCAGCAGTTACTCAGGCGGGGTTTCTGGCTACACCTTC	CASSYSGGVSGYTF
TRBV9	TRBJ1-1	many	NA	TGTGCCAGCAGCGCAGGAATCGGGGGCACTGAAGCTTTCTTT	CASSAGIGGTEAFF
TRBV4-2	TRBJ2-2	many	NA	TGTGCCAGCAGCCAAGCCCAGAACACCGGGGAGCTGTTTTTT	CASSQAQNTGELFF
TRBV7-9	TRBJ1-1	many	NA	TGTGCCAGCAGCTTACGGGGGCGCAGCACTGAAGCTTTCTTT	CASSLRGRSTEAFF
TRBV6-6	TRBJ2-1	many	NA	TGTGCCAGCACCCGAGACTCCTACAATGAGCAGTTCTTC	CASTRDSYNEQFF
TRBV5-1	TRBJ1-1	many	NA	TGCGCCAGCAGCGGGGGGATAGCCGGGTTATCCCAAATCGGCACTGAAGCTTTCTTT	CASSGGIAGLSQIGTEAFF
TRBV6-5	TRBJ2-1	many	TRBD2	TGTGCCAGCAGTTACGGTAGCGGGGGGGCTTATGAGCAGTTCTTC	CASSYGSGGAYEQFF
TRBV6-1	TRBJ2-2	many	TRBD1	TGTGCCAGCAGAACAGGGGGATTTGGCCCCACCGGGGAGCTGTTTTTT	CASRTGGFGPTGELFF
TRBV20-1	TRBJ2-5	many	TRBD2	TGCAGTGCTAGTACTAGCGGGAGGGAAGAGACCCAGTACTTC	CSASTSGREETQYF
TRBV12-3/TRBV12-4	TRBJ1-1	many	TRBD1	TGTGCCAGCAGACAGGGGGCCGCCGAAGCTTTCTTT	CASRQGAAEAFF
TRBV5-1	TRBJ2-3	many	TRBD1	TGCGCCGCAGCGACAGGGATGGGAACAGATACGCAGTATTTT	CAAATGMGTDTQYF
TRBV6-1	TRBJ1-1	many	NA	TGTGCCAGCAGCGCGACCGGGGAACGGAACACTGAAGCTTTCTTT	CASSATGERNTEAFF
TRBV6-2/TRBV6-3	TRBJ2-1	few	TRBD1	TGTGCCAGCAGGCGGACAGGAGTCTACAATGAGCAGTTCTTC	CASRRTGVYNEQFF
TRBV11-2	TRBJ2-7	many	NA	TGTGCCAGCAGCTTCTCAGCCTACGAGCAGTACTTC	CASSFSAYEQYF
TRBV7-2	TRBJ2-3	many	NA	TGTGCCAGTGGGAGCGGGTTCCTTGTGGATACAGATACGCAGTATTTT	CASGSGFLVDTDTQYF
TRBV28	TRBJ1-2	many	TRBD1	TGTGCCAGCATACGACAGGGTTATGGCTACACCTTC	CASIRQGYGYTF
TRBV12-3/TRBV12-4	TRBJ1-1	NA	NA	TGTGCCAGCGGACGGGGGGACAACACTGAAGCTTTCTTT	CASGRGDNTEAFF
TRBV24-1	TRBJ2-1	few	TRBD1	TGTGCCACCAGTGACCCTGCTCCGGGACAGACTAATGAGCAGTTCTTC	CATSDPAPGQTNEQFF
TRBV2	TRBJ1-5	NA	NA	TGTGCCAGCAGTGGTGTGGGAGGAGGCAATCAGCCCCAGCATTTT	CASSGVGGGNQPQHF
TRBV15	TRBJ2-5	NA	TRBD2	TGTGCCACCAGCAGAGCCCGGGGGGGGTGGGAGACCCAGTACTTC	CATSRARGGWETQYF
TRBV4-2	TRBJ1-5	many	TRBD1	TGTGCCAGCAGCCAGGTTAAGTTAACAGGGGGCAATCAGCCCCAGCATTTT	CASSQVKLTGGNQPQHF
TRBV24-1	TRBJ2-1	few	NA	TGTGCCACCAGTGATTTTTCGGGGGTATACAATGAGCAGTTCTTC	CATSDFSGVYNEQFF
TRBV5-1	TRBJ1-2	many	NA	TGCGCCAGCAGCTTGGCCTTCTCACAGGTCTATGGCTACACCTTC	CASSLAFSQVYGYTF
TRBV20-1	TRBJ1-1	many	NA	TGCAGTGCTAGAGATCTGTACACTGAAGCTTTCTTT	CSARDLYTEAFF
TRBV28	TRBJ1-6	many	NA	TGTGCCAGCAGACTATATAATTCACCCCTCCACTTT	CASRLYNSPLHF
TRBV9	TRBJ2-2	many	NA	TGTGCCAGCAGGGTGGACAACACCGGGGAGCTGTTTTTT	CASRVDNTGELFF
TRBV28	TRBJ2-3	many	NA	TGTGCCAGCAGTTCTCCTAGGGCCACCACAGATACGCAGTATTTT	CASSSPRATTDTQYF
TRBV20-1	TRBJ2-1	many	TRBD2	TGCAGTGCTGTTATGCTAGCGGGAGCGGGAGGTGCCTACAATGAGCAGTTCTTC	CSAVMLAGAGGAYNEQFF
TRBV28	TRBJ2-7	few	TRBD1	TGTGCCAGCAGCCAATCAACCGGGACAGCTCCCTACGAGCAGTACTTC	CASSQSTGTAPYEQYF
TRBV6-5	TRBJ2-7	many	NA	TGTGCCAGCAGTCCTCAGAGTGGGATCTACGAGCAGTACTTC	CASSPQSGIYEQYF
TRBV20-1	TRBJ1-2	many	NA	TGCAGTGCCCAAACAGGCGGGGGCTACACCTTC	CSAQTGGGYTF